Below, one T cell receptor beta chain is given with its context. What antigen it recognizes has not been identified. There are no base qualities to consult, and no much larger clone falls within one base. RNA was extracted using the RNeasy kit, and about 0.5 to 1 ug of the RNA was reverse transcribed with random hexamers. TCR beta CDR3 regions were amplified with the immunoSEQ multiplex PCR assay covering 54 Vbeta and 13 Jbeta segments. PCR amplification bias was corrected using a synthetic template baseline for primer optimization and computational correction. The original methods were these. Reads were assigned to V, D and J genes according to IMGT and analyzed in immunoSEQ Analyzer, with only productive sequences retained. Clonality was calculated as one minus the Shannon entropy normalized by log2 of the number of productive unique sequences. For each patient and control, public and private clones were evaluated within the 100 most prevalent clones. Susac-specific clones were defined as absent from healthy and MS cohorts, around 980 published viral clones and other ImmuneACCESS disease sequences. The public reads were run again by TCRdb, first through fastp at Q25 and then through MiXCR, and only productive beta chains were kept. Entries that share a CDR3 protein sequence are merged under the most common genes and DNA. Here the V and J calls rest on TCRdb's processing, not on the authors' analysis. In this sample the table shows about 140,000 distinct CDR3 sequences, 85% to 95% of which occur a single time. The ten biggest clones cover approximately 0.13% of the sample.

The sample originates from a study of CD8 T cells in Susac syndrome (dated by TCRdb to 2018 to 2020). Looking at the study overall: Of the Susac syndrome patients who were sequenced, six had clinically active disease and roughly eight were in clinical remission. At blood withdrawal, Susac syndrome patients were therapy-naive, treated with corticosteroids (with IVIg additionally given to some), or treated with IVIg alone. The study used repertoire sequencing to test whether antigen drove CD8+ T cell activation and differentiation in Susac syndrome. Findings and caveats that apply to the study as a whole: No clonal expansion was detected in the CD4+ T cell repertoire of Susac syndrome patients. The TCR sequencing and HLA analysis was acknowledged to have included a relatively small number of individuals.

Peripheral blood CD8+ and CD4+ T cells from healthy donors, Susac syndrome patients and multiple sclerosis patients were profiled using high-throughput TCR beta sequencing. Recently defined diagnostic criteria for definite or probable disease were met by the Susac syndrome patients. Bulk CD8+ and CD4+ T cells were purified by magnetic negative isolation, while CD8+ TEMRA cells were enriched using FACS. Blood was collected in EDTA tubes and processed within 24 hours, with PBMCs isolated through density gradient centrifugation. PBMCs intended for TCR sequencing were cryopreserved in liquid nitrogen and thawed later in a water bath at 37 degrees C. Purity of sorted or isolated CD4+, CD8+ and CD8+ TEMRA cells was at least 90%. The V end loses 6 bases and the J end loses 2 bases, and a stretch of 14 bases separates them. CDR1 and CDR2, per the germline V gene, are MNHEY and SVGEGT. Inclusive of the bounding cysteine and phenylalanine, the CDR3 is 15 residues long. The entry retains the CDR3 DNA only, 45 bases that are in frame from base 1.

Sequencing used CD4+ T cells from PBMCs. The source of this sequence is a human donor with Susac syndrome. The chain is made from TRBV6-2 or TRBV6-3 and TRBJ2-1; the D gene is perhaps TRBD1, on 6 matching bases. Here is the DNA: TGTGCCAGCAGCCCCGGACAGCTCACCTACAATGAGCAGTTCTTC. It specifies CASSPGQLTYNEQFF.